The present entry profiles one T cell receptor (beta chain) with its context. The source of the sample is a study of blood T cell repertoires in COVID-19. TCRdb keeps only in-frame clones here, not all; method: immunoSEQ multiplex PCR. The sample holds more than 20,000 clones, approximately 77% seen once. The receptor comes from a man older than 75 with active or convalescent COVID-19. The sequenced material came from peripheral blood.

The CDR3 here is CASSPVRGNSNQPQHF. CDR3 nucleotide sequence: TGTGCCAGCTCACCGGTCAGGGGGAATAGCAATCAGCCCCAGCATTTT. The chain couples TRBV18 to TRBJ1-5; 7 nucleotides agree with TRBD1. The junction had 5 bases not matched to a gene; V was cut back by 3 bases and J by 0 bases. Germline CDR1 reads KGHSH; CDR2 reads LQKENI. This CDR3 has 16 amino acids.